A single sample is the source of the 7 T cell receptor beta chains below, sequenced in a study of STAT5B mutations in CD4+ large granular lymphocyte leukemia. Data came from immunoSEQ multiplex PCR; TCRdb stores just in-frame clones and leaves some out. This sample has fewer than 35,000 clones, with 55% to 80% found just once. The sequencing sample was made of CD4+ T cells from blood buffy coats. The source is a human donor in good health.

The V and J genes are TRBV7-2 and TRBJ2-1, with 16 bases fitting TRBD2. Germline V gene data show CDR1 as SGHTA and CDR2 as FQGNSA. V shed 1 base, J shed 10 bases, and the junction held 7 bases outside the gene matches. CDR3 length: 17 amino acids. This CDR3 reads CASSLDGTSGGAREQFF. The CDR3 DNA reads TGTGCCAGCAGCTTAGACGGGACTAGCGGGGGGGCAAGGGAGCAGTTCTTC.

This sequence joins TRBV6-1 and TRBJ2-3; D may be TRBD1 (6 bases). The CDR3 contains 15 residues. V was shortened by 1 base and J by 0 bases, with 8 bases between the two germline ends. The V gene's germline CDR1 is MNHNS and CDR2 SASEGT. The CDR3 protein is CASSEVGQSTDTQYF. The CDR3 DNA is TGTGCCAGCAGTGAAGTTGGACAGAGCACAGATACGCAGTATTTT.

J is TRBJ2-2 and V is TRBV7-2; TRBD1 aligns across 8 bases. The CDR3 length is 16 residues. The V and J ends lost 3 bases and 0 bases, in that order; junction bases with no gene match: 3. Germline-derived CDR1 and CDR2 are SGHTA and FQGNSA. Here the CDR3 DNA reads TGTGCCAGCAGCTTTCGGACAGGGACGAACACCGGGGAGCTGTTTTTT. This codes for CASSFRTGTNTGELFF. Supplemented by reference TRBV7-2 and TRBJ2-2, the full variable domain reads GAGVSQSPSNKVTEKGKDVELRCDPISGHTALYWYRQSLGQGLEFLIYFQGNSAPDKSGLPSDRFSAERTGGSVSTLTIQRTQQEDSAVYLCASSFRTGTNTGELFFGEGSRLTVL.

As DNA, the CDR3 is TGTGCCAGCCTACCGGGACAGAACTATGGCTACACCTTC. This translates into CASLPGQNYGYTF. J is TRBJ1-2 and V is TRBV10-3, with 7 positions matching TRBD1. V was pared by 10 bases and J by 2 bases, with 7 bases of the junction left unmatched. The germline V gene has CDR1 ENHRY and CDR2 SYGVKD. The CDR3 extends over 13 amino acids.

The chain has TRBV6-1 and TRBJ1-5; 8 nucleotides agree with TRBD1. V gave up 3 bases and J gave up 5 bases; unmatched junction bases: 9. The CDR3 is made up of 16 amino acids. Per germline, CDR1 MNHNS and CDR2 SASEGT. The CDR3 bases are TGTGCCAGCAGTGATCTCCGGACAGGGTTTTATCAGCCCCAGCATTTT. Its protein is CASSDLRTGFYQPQHF.

This clone was seen more than once but under ten times. V gene TRBV5-1 combines with J gene TRBJ1-1, with D perhaps matching TRBD1 (5 bases). The CDR3 is 13 residues long. Deletions cut 0 bases from V and 3 bases from J, with 6 bases between. Looked up from germline, CDR1 is SGHRS and CDR2 is YFSETQ. The CDR3 DNA reads as TGCGCCAGCAGCTTGGTGGGACACACTGAAGCTTTCTTT. Translation: CASSLVGHTEAFF.

This clone was detected only once. The chain uses TRBV20-1 and TRBJ2-3; unclear D gene. Trimming pared 2 bases from V and 4 bases from J, leaving 4 bases between. The germline gives CDR1 DFQATT, CDR2 SNEGSKA (reference sequence). The CDR3 length is 11 residues. The chain's CDR3 is CSARPPDTQYF. CDR3 nucleotide sequence: TGCAGTGCTAGACCCCCAGATACGCAGTATTTT.